A single sample is the source of the 18 T cell receptor beta chains below, sequenced in a study of blood T cells in healthy people across ages. Sample-barcoded 5' priming and a J-beta primer mix drove a second PCR of 7 to 11 cycles. TCRdb re-called the 5' RACE reads through MiXCR, storing one row per CDR3 protein. The sample holds 1.5 million to 2 million distinct CDR3 sequences, around half seen once. Sequenced material: blood. Receptors were obtained from a woman aged 40 to 50 in good health.

J is TRBJ1-5 and V is TRBV13; 12 nucleotides line up with TRBD1. Germline loops: CDR1 PRHDT, CDR2 FYEKMQ (reference sequence). The length of the CDR3 is 16 residues. V was pared by 2 bases and J by 6 bases, with 5 bases of the junction left unmatched. CDR3 protein: CASSLRGTGGVQPQHF. The CDR3 DNA reads TGTGCCAGCAGCTTAAGGGGGACAGGGGGCGTTCAGCCCCAGCATTTT.

The rearrangement joins TRBV5-5 to TRBJ1-2, with 9 nucleotides matching TRBD1. The CDR3 spans 15 residues. Germline loops: CDR1 SGHKS, CDR2 YYEKEE (reference sequence). The trim removed 5 bases at V and 3 bases at J, leaving 8 bases unmatched. In DNA, the CDR3 is TGTGCCAGCAGGAGAGACAGGGGGAACTACTATGGCTACACCTTC. Translating it yields CASRRDRGNYYGYTF.

The chain joins TRBV6-2 or TRBV6-3 to TRBJ2-3, with 9 bases fitting TRBD2. The CDR3 runs 19 residues. V was clipped by 1 base and J by 8 bases; unmatched bases: 19. Germline V gene lookup returns CDR1 MNHEY and CDR2 SVGEGT. CDR3 protein: CASSYFLGGGGASASTQYF. For the CDR3, the DNA is TGTGCCAGCAGTTACTTCCTAGGCGGCGGGGGGGCCTCAGCGAGTACGCAGTATTTT.

In its sample, this clonotype was seen once. This chain connects TRBV7-9 to TRBJ2-5; TRBD2 aligns across 8 bases. Germline CDR1 reads SEHNR; CDR2 reads FQNEAQ (reference sequence). The CDR3 runs 14 residues. Unmatched junction bases numbered 13, after V lost 5 bases and J lost 11 bases. DNA of the CDR3: TGTGCCAGCAGCCCGGTCGGGGGGGCTGAAGAGCAGTACTTC. This sequence encodes CASSPVGGAEEQYF.

V usage is TRBV4-2 and J usage is TRBJ1-2, with 7 bases that match TRBD1. Trimming cost V 3 bases and J 8 bases; bases outside gene matches: 12. The CDR3 extends over 15 amino acids. The germline V gene has CDR1 LGHNA and CDR2 YNFKEQ. The CDR3 loop reads CASSQEWQGVRGYTF. CDR3 nucleotides: TGTGCCAGCAGCCAGGAGTGGCAGGGGGTGCGAGGCTACACCTTC.

The chain has TRBV7-9 and TRBJ2-5; a weak D match, TRBD2 (7 bases). Germline loops: CDR1 SEHNR, CDR2 FQNEAQ (reference sequence). The CDR3 totals 15 residues. V shed 5 bases and J shed 7 bases, with 20 bases lying between them. This CDR3 reads CASSAADRSGGTQYF. In DNA form, the CDR3 reads TGTGCCAGCAGCGCGGCCGACAGGTCGGGAGGGACCCAGTACTTC.

This clonotype was picked up a small number of times. The J gene is TRBJ2-7, the V gene TRBV28; 7 nucleotides match TRBD1. V trimming: 4 bases; J trimming: 5 bases; junction bases outside the gene matches: 14. The CDR3 runs 16 residues. Germline values: CDR1 MDHEN, CDR2 SYDVKM. This CDR3 reads CASSSPGQLPINEQYF. In nucleotides, the CDR3 is TGTGCCAGCAGTTCACCGGGACAGCTCCCTATCAACGAGCAGTACTTC.

This clonotype was detected only a few times. This chain connects TRBV12-3 or TRBV12-4 to TRBJ2-1; TRBD2 matches 14 bases. V shed 2 bases, J shed 9 bases, and the junction held 9 bases outside the gene matches. There are 17 residues in the CDR3. DNA for the CDR3: TGTGCCAGCAGTTTATCGGTGACTAGCGGGGGGGCCAGTGAGCAGTTCTTC. It encodes CASSLSVTSGGASEQFF.

The CDR3 loop reads CASSSSQGSYNEQYF. CDR3 sequence (DNA): TGTGCCAGCAGCTCCTCACAGGGCTCCTACAATGAGCAGTACTTC. The J gene is TRBJ2-1, the V gene TRBV7-2, with a weak D call TRBD1 (6 bases). The last part of the DNA fits TRBJ2-7 better; the J call may be wrong. The CDR3 totals 15 residues. Germline-derived CDR1 and CDR2 are SGHTA and FQGNSA.

The chain employs TRBV27 and TRBJ1-5, with TRBD1 matching 9 bases. CDR1 is MNHEY and CDR2 is SMNVEV in the germline V gene (reference sequence). Trimming took 4 bases from V and 2 from J; bases not matched to a gene: 6. The CDR3 is made up of 16 amino acids. CDR3 protein: CASSSTGGVGNQPQHF. DNA for the CDR3: TGTGCCAGCAGTTCCACAGGGGGCGTAGGCAATCAGCCCCAGCATTTT.

The rearrangement joins TRBV29-1 to TRBJ2-3, with D perhaps matching TRBD1 or TRBD2 (5 bases each). CDR1 is SQVTM and CDR2 is ANQGSEA in the germline V gene. Trimming removed 4 bases at V and 9 bases at J, with 17 bases between. The CDR3 is 13 amino acids. CDR3 amino acids: CSVVPSGTETQYF. Written as DNA, the CDR3 is TGCAGCGTTGTCCCCTCAGGGACGGAGACGCAGTATTTT.

Concerning this clonotype: This may arise from a read error, as a much more abundant clone is one base away. The J gene is TRBJ2-7, the V gene TRBV13; 8 nucleotides match TRBD1. The V and J ends lost 3 bases and 5 bases, in that order; junction bases with no gene match: 6. This CDR3 region has 14 residues. The germline gives CDR1 PRHDT, CDR2 FYEKMQ (reference sequence). CDR3 in DNA: TGTGCCAGCAGCTTCAGACAGGGGAGGCACGAGCAGTACTTC. It codes for CASSFRQGRHEQYF.

This clonotype was seen more than once but under ten times. The chain employs TRBV7-2 and TRBJ2-3; TRBD2 agrees at 8 bases. Per germline, CDR1 SGHTA and CDR2 FQGNSA. The junction had 9 bases not matched to a gene; V was cut back by 5 bases and J by 2 bases. The CDR3 is 16 amino acids. CDR3 DNA: TGTGCCAGCAGCCGTGAGGGAGCGGGGGTCACAGATACGCAGTATTTT. It codes for CASSREGAGVTDTQYF.

The chain recombines TRBV20-1 with TRBJ2-3, with 13 bases aligning to TRBD2. The germline gives CDR1 DFQATT, CDR2 SNEGSKA (reference sequence). The CDR3 consists of 16 residues. Germline trimming cut 5 bases from V and 0 bases from J; bases unmatched to any gene: 5. CDR3 protein: CSAWTSGGRSTDTQYF. In DNA form, the CDR3 reads TGCAGTGCTTGGACTAGCGGGGGCCGGAGCACAGATACGCAGTATTTT.

This clonotype turned up a few times. This rearrangement joins TRBV7-2 to TRBJ2-5; TRBD2 matches 11 bases. The CDR3 spans 16 residues. Germline lookup yields CDR1 SGHTA and CDR2 FQGNSA. Unmatched junction bases numbered 8, after V lost 5 bases and J lost 3 bases. The CDR3 spells CASSNRRLAGKETQYF. The DNA of the CDR3 is TGTGCCAGCAGCAATCGAAGACTAGCGGGAAAAGAGACCCAGTACTTC.

This chain's CDR3 is CASSYVGIGLLFYGYTF. The CDR3 DNA reads TGTGCCAGCAGTTACGTGGGAATCGGTCTTCTGTTCTATGGCTACACCTTC. This sequence joins TRBV6-2 or TRBV6-3 and TRBJ1-2; D gene unclear. Germline V CDR1 and CDR2: MNHEY, SVGEGT. The CDR3 loop spans 17 amino acids. The V end was cut by 2 bases, the J end by 4 bases, with 20 bases between.

The rearrangement joins TRBV7-2 to TRBJ2-1, with D tentatively TRBD1 or TRBD2 (6 bases each). The germline gives CDR1 SGHTA, CDR2 FQGNSA. CDR3 length: 13 residues. V was trimmed by 6 bases and J by 8 bases, leaving 14 bases between them. The CDR3 DNA sequence: TGTGCCAGCAGGTTATGGGGGGCGGATGAGCAGTTCTTC. This translates into CASRLWGADEQFF.

The gene calls are TRBV12-5 and TRBJ2-5; the D gene is possibly TRBD2 (6 bases). This CDR3 is built from 17 residues. Germline V gene lookup returns CDR1 LGHNT and CDR2 FRNRAP. Trimming took off 7 bases at V and 1 base at J, with 22 bases between the two ends. The CDR3 nucleotides are TGTGCTAGTGTCCACCTCGGGAGAGCGGGCGCCCAAGAGACCCAGTACTTC. It is translated as CASVHLGRAGAQETQYF.